A selection of T cell receptor beta chains follows, all from one sample in a study of Ad26.COV2.S vaccination and SARS-CoV-2 variants. Produced via immunoSEQ multiplex PCR; TCRdb's table is partial and in-frame only. The sample has 400,000 to 450,000 clones; about 93% are singletons. The sample was peripheral blood, taken in a trial of Ad26.COV2.S vaccine versus placebo. The receptors come from a person aged 18-60 years who received the Ad26.COV2.S COVID-19 vaccine or a placebo. Both conserved end residues are part of each CDR3. D genes are given only for firm matches. Some rows have no size entry. The others give once, few or many, or a class for an expanded clone.

clone_size	d_call	v_call	j_call	cdr3_nt	cdr3_aa
-	TRBD2	TRBV27	TRBJ2-7	TGTGCCAGCAGTTTAATCCCCCCCGGGAGGGGGTACGAGCAGTACTTC	CASSLIPPGRGYEQYF
-	-	TRBV5-1	TRBJ2-2	TGCGCCAGCAGCTCCAGGAACGGCGGGGAGCTGTTTTTT	CASSSRNGGELFF
-	-	TRBV28	TRBJ1-5	TGTGCCAGCAGTTTACTGGGGTCGGGCAATCAGCCCCAGCATTTT	CASSLLGSGNQPQHF
-	-	TRBV6-1	TRBJ2-7	TGTGCCAGCAGTGAACTACACTCTCTCGAGCAGTACTTC	CASSELHSLEQYF
once	TRBD1	TRBV7-6	TRBJ1-1	TGTGCCAGCAGCTCCGGACAGGGGCAGAACACTGAAGCTTTCTTT	CASSSGQGQNTEAFF
-	-	TRBV19	TRBJ2-1	TGTGCCAGTAGCCCCCGAATCGACCCCTCCTACAATGAGCAGTTCTTC	CASSPRIDPSYNEQFF
few	TRBD1	TRBV5-1	TRBJ2-1	TGCGCCAGCAGCCTCCGGACAGGGGGAGGAGATGAGCAGTTCTTC	CASSLRTGGGDEQFF
-	-	TRBV29-1	TRBJ2-5	TGCAGCGTTCAGATCAGGGTTGCAGAGACCCAGTACTTC	CSVQIRVAETQYF
-	TRBD1	TRBV5-5	TRBJ2-2	TGTGCCAGCAGTGACAGGGGGCTTACCGGGGAGCTGTTTTTT	CASSDRGLTGELFF
-	-	TRBV11-2	TRBJ1-1	TGTGCCAGCATTAGGGGACATCAGAACACTGAAGCTTTCTTT	CASIRGHQNTEAFF
-	-	TRBV7-9	TRBJ1-6	TGTGCCAGCAGCTTATCGGCCGGTGACTATTCACCCCTCCACTTT	CASSLSAGDYSPLHF
once	TRBD1	TRBV19	TRBJ2-7	TGTGCCAGTAGTCTCCAGTCCGGGACAGGGTACTACGAGCAGTACTTC	CASSLQSGTGYYEQYF